This T cell receptor (beta chain) originates from a study of radiotherapy plus CTLA-4 blockade in lung cancer. Sequencing was performed with immunoSEQ multiplex PCR; in TCRdb, only in-frame clones are kept and a portion is missing. The table shows about 55,000 clones, with roughly 79% occurring only once. Per germline, CDR1 SGHNT and CDR2 YYREEE (reference sequence). The CDR3 contains 13 residues. Trimming stripped 6 bases from V and 0 bases from J, with 6 bases between. This clonotype was sampled from a human donor with non-small cell lung cancer whose response to radiotherapy plus ipilimumab could not be evaluated. Specimen: peripheral blood, collected from a patient treated with radiotherapy plus ipilimumab. The rearrangement joins TRBV5-4 to TRBJ2-2; D call uncertain. The CDR3 coding sequence is TGTGCCAGCACCAAATCGAACACCGGGGAGCTGTTTTTT. Its translation: CASTKSNTGELFF.